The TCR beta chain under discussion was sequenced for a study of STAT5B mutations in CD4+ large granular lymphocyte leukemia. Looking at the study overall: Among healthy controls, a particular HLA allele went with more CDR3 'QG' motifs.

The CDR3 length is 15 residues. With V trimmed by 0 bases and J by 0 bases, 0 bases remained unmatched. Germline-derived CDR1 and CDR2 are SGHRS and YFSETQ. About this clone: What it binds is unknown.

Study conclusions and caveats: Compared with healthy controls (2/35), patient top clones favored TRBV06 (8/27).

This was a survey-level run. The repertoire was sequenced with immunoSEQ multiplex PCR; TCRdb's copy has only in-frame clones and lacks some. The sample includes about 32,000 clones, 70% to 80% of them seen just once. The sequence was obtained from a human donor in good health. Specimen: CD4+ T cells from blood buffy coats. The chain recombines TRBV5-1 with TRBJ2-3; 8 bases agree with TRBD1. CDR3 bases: TGCGCCAGCAGCTTGGGACAGGGGAGCACAGATACGCAGTATTTT. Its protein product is CASSLGQGSTDTQYF.